One T cell receptor (beta chain) is described in this entry. This record comes from a study of T cells in tuberculosis. Generated by immunoSEQ multiplex PCR, the TCRdb table keeps only in-frame clones and is missing some. The profile shows roughly 34,000 clones, 95% to 97% of them singletons. CDR3 length: 17 residues. Germline V gene lookup returns CDR1 SGHAT and CDR2 FQNNGV. The junction had 12 bases not matched to a gene; V was cut back by 5 bases and J by 6 bases. The specimen was PBMCs. This receptor was identified in a donor aged 5 to 30 with latent tuberculosis or without tuberculosis infection. The rearrangement joins TRBV11-2 to TRBJ2-7; 14 nucleotides line up with TRBD2. CDR3 in DNA: TGTGCCAGCAGCCCGCGTGGGACTAGCGGGAGTCAGGGCGAGCAGTACTTC. Its translation is CASSPRGTSGSQGEQYF.